What follows are 23 T cell receptor beta chains derived from one specimen sequenced in a study of blood T cell repertoires in COVID-19 (dated by TCRdb to 2018 to 2020). Receptor libraries were prepared by the immunoSEQ multiplex PCR assay. As stored in TCRdb, this immuneACCESS dataset retains in-frame rearrangements with V and J assigned. A fraction of the clones does not appear; measured against another copy, unresolved V genes explain less than half of the discrepancy, and the remainder lacks a known reason. For this sample the table gives about 250,000 clones, of which approximately 86% were detected only once. Jointly, the top ten make up roughly 1.4% of the sample. The material sequenced was peripheral blood. These receptors all come from a man older than 75 with acute or convalescent COVID-19.

The chain is built from TRBV4-3 and TRBJ1-6, with D possibly matching TRBD1 (5 bases). Trimming pared 5 bases from V and 6 bases from J, leaving 14 bases between. The CDR3 is made up of 15 amino acids. The germline V gene encodes CDR1 LGHNA and CDR2 YSLEER. The chain's CDR3 is CASSGEGRANSPLHF. The CDR3 DNA follows: TGCGCCAGCAGCGGGGAGGGCAGGGCTAATTCACCCCTCCACTTT.

This clone was seen only once. The chain joins TRBV6-6 to TRBJ1-5; 7 bases are a match to TRBD1. With 6 bases clipped from V and 4 bases from J, the junction kept 6 bases outside the gene matches. This CDR3 region has 14 residues. Germline V CDR1 and CDR2: MNHNY, SVGAGI (reference sequence). This CDR3 is CASRPQGENQPQHF. The CDR3 DNA reads TGTGCCAGCAGACCGCAGGGGGAAAATCAGCCCCAGCATTTT.

The CDR3 DNA is TGTGCCAGCAGCTTGTTCCAGGGCTCCTACGAGCAGTACTTC. It yields the protein CASSLFQGSYEQYF. The chain recombines TRBV5-4 with TRBJ2-7; TRBD1 is a possible D gene (5 bases). Per germline, CDR1 SGHNT and CDR2 YYREEE (reference sequence). The ends were cut back, 1 base at V and 0 bases at J, with 8 bases in the middle. The CDR3 spans 14 residues.

The chain joins TRBV6-5 to TRBJ1-6; tentative D call: TRBD1 (6 bases). CDR1 is MNHEY and CDR2 is SVGAGI in the germline V gene. This CDR3 is built from 13 residues. Trimming pared 6 bases from V and 9 bases from J, leaving 12 bases between. CDR3 amino acids: CASSLDSISPLHF. The CDR3 nucleotides read TGTGCCAGCAGCCTGGACAGTATTTCACCCCTCCACTTT.

The rearrangement links TRBV6-5 to TRBJ1-5; no firm D call. Germline lookup yields CDR1 MNHEY and CDR2 SVGAGI. The V gene lost 6 bases and the J gene lost 4 bases, with 13 bases spanning the gap. This CDR3 spans 14 amino acids. The CDR3 DNA follows: TGTGCCAGCAGAGGACTCACACCAAATCAGCCCCAGCATTTT. Translation gives CASRGLTPNQPQHF.

J is TRBJ2-7 and V is TRBV5-4, with 9 nucleotides matching TRBD1. V lost 2 bases and J lost 5; bases outside the gene matches: 8. Looked up from germline, CDR1 is SGHNT and CDR2 is YYREEE (reference sequence). The CDR3 runs to 15 residues. CDR3 protein: CASSFVKRTGDEQYF. The CDR3 bases are TGTGCCAGCAGCTTCGTAAAGAGGACAGGGGACGAGCAGTACTTC. The entire variable domain, with the rest obtained from reference TRBV5-4 and TRBJ2-7, is as follows: ETGVTQSPTHLIKTRGQQVTLRCSSQSGHNTVSWYQQALGQGPQFIFQYYREEENGRGNFPPRFSGLQFPNYSSELNVNALELDDSALYLCASSFVKRTGDEQYFGPGTRLTVT.

CDR3 nucleotides: TGTGCCAGCAACTCCCCGGCCCAGGCGGCTTTCTTT. Protein product: CASNSPAQAAFF. The chain joins TRBV7-3 to TRBJ1-1; no clear D. V shed 7 bases and J shed 11 bases, with 17 bases lying between them. The CDR3 consists of 12 residues. The germline gives CDR1 SGHTA, CDR2 FQGTGA. The full variable domain, rest sourced from reference TRBV7-3 and TRBJ1-1, is GAGVSQTPSNKVTEKGKYVELRCDPISGHTALYWYRQSLGQGPEFLIYFQGTGAADDSGLPNDRFFAVRPEGSVSTLKIQRTERGDSAVYLCASNSPAQAAFFGQGTRLTVV.

The CDR3 reads CASSPFGLAGAGRETQYF. Written as DNA, the CDR3 is TGTGCCAGCAGTCCCTTCGGACTAGCGGGAGCCGGTCGGGAGACCCAGTACTTC. This rearrangement joins TRBV6-6 to TRBJ2-5; 13 bases match TRBD2. Germline V gene sequence: CDR1 MNHNY, CDR2 SVGAGI (reference sequence). The CDR3 contains 18 residues. The V gene end was trimmed by 5 bases and the J gene end by 5 bases; junction bases not matched to a gene: 14.

The V gene is TRBV7-8, the J gene TRBJ2-5, with TRBD2 as a possible D gene (6 bases). The germline V gene encodes CDR1 SGHVS and CDR2 FQNEAQ. CDR3 length equals 15 residues. Trimming took off 5 bases at V and 2 bases at J, with 15 bases between the two ends. CDR3 bases: TGTGCCAGCAGCGGTCCAGGACTAAGTCAAGAGACCCAGTACTTC. This sequence encodes CASSGPGLSQETQYF.

The chain combines TRBV29-1 with TRBJ2-5; perhaps TRBD1 as D (6 bases). CDR1 SQVTM and CDR2 ANQGSEA come from the germline V gene. The CDR3 runs to 13 residues. V lost 2 bases and J lost 4, with 11 bases in between. CDR3 DNA: TGCAGCGTTGAACAGGGGTTTCGAGAGACCCAGTACTTC. Translating gives CSVEQGFRETQYF. The variable domain in full, completed from reference TRBV29-1 and TRBJ2-5, reads SAVISQKPSRDICQRGTSLTIQCQVDSQVTMMFWYRQQPGQSLTLIATANQGSEATYESGFVIDKFPISRPNLTFSTLTVSNMSPEDSSIYLCSVEQGFRETQYFGPGTRLLVL.

This clone was detected only once. The rearrangement uses TRBV11-3 and TRBJ2-1, with D possibly being TRBD1 (6 bases). In germline, CDR1 is SGHNT, CDR2 YENEEA. This CDR3 is built from 16 residues. Trimming shortened V by 3 bases and J by 10 bases, and 22 bases separated the two germline ends. The CDR3 nucleotides are TGTGCCAGCAGCTTGCAGGGGCAAGCGCAGACTAACGAGCAGTTCTTC. Its translation: CASSLQGQAQTNEQFF. Drawing the rest from reference TRBV11-3 and TRBJ2-1, the complete variable domain is EAGVVQSPRYKIIEKKQPVAFWCNPISGHNTLYWYLQNLGQGPELLIRYENEEAVDDSQLPKDRFSAERLKGVDSTLKIQPAELGDSAVYLCASSLQGQAQTNEQFFGPGTRLTVL.

This clone was seen more than once but under ten times. The gene calls are TRBV18 and TRBJ1-1; D possibly corresponds to TRBD1 (6 bases). The CDR3 runs to 15 residues. CDR1 KGHSH and CDR2 LQKENI come from the germline V gene. Trimming took off 5 bases at V and 1 base at J, with 14 bases between the two ends. The CDR3 is CASSDRPGQNTEAFF. As DNA, the CDR3 is TGTGCCAGCTCAGACAGACCGGGACAGAACACTGAAGCTTTCTTT.

The gene calls are TRBV5-5 and TRBJ1-2; TRBD1 matches at 9 bases. Germline V gene lookup returns CDR1 SGHKS and CDR2 YYEKEE (reference sequence). V dropped 5 bases and J dropped 2; count of bases not matched to a gene: 7. The CDR3 extends over 15 amino acids. The CDR3 coding sequence is TGTGCCAGCAGTACGACAGGGGGGAGCAACTATGGCTACACCTTC. Protein: CASSTTGGSNYGYTF.

This rearrangement joins TRBV5-1 to TRBJ2-1, with 7 bases fitting TRBD1. The CDR3 sequence is 16 residues long. Germline-derived CDR1 and CDR2 are SGHRS and YFSETQ. Losses at the gene ends were 4 bases for V and 6 bases for J; bases not matched to a gene: 13. Here the CDR3 reads CASSLGQYSLRNEQFF. DNA of the CDR3: TGCGCCAGCAGCCTGGGACAGTACAGTCTCCGCAATGAGCAGTTCTTC. Filled out from reference TRBV5-1 and TRBJ2-1, the complete variable domain reads KAGVTQTPRYLIKTRGQQVTLSCSPISGHRSVSWYQQTPGQGLQFLFEYFSETQRNKGNFPGRFSGRQFSNSRSEMNVSTLELGDSALYLCASSLGQYSLRNEQFFGPGTRLTVL.

The chain joins TRBV5-5 to TRBJ1-2; a weak D match, TRBD1 (6 bases). In germline, CDR1 is SGHKS, CDR2 YYEKEE (reference sequence). This CDR3 region has 14 residues. The germline V and J ends were trimmed by 0 bases and 7 bases, with 13 bases remaining between them. CDR3 bases: TGTGCCAGCAGCTTGGACAGGGTAGTACGTGGCTACACCTTC. Its protein product is CASSLDRVVRGYTF.

The V gene is TRBV15, the J gene TRBJ2-3; no clear D gene. Trimming removed 4 bases from V and 2 bases from J, with 7 bases in between. CDR1 LNHNV and CDR2 YYDKDF come from the germline V gene (reference sequence). CDR3 length: 13 amino acids. The CDR3: CATSKPDTDTQYF. The CDR3 DNA reads as TGTGCCACCAGCAAGCCCGACACAGATACGCAGTATTTT. Variable domain in full (rest from reference TRBV15 and TRBJ2-3): DAMVIQNPRYQVTQFGKPVTLSCSQTLNHNVMYWYQQKSSQAPKLLFHYYDKDFNNEADTPDNFQSRRPNTSFCFLDIRSPGLGDTAMYLCATSKPDTDTQYFGPGTRLTVL.

Worth noting for this clone: The junction and the germline gene differ at one end; a read error may be behind it. V is TRBV7-2 and J is TRBJ2-3, with D tentatively TRBD2 (6 bases). The CDR3 is made up of 13 amino acids. Germline V gene sequence: CDR1 SGHTA, CDR2 FQGNSA. CDR3 nucleotide sequence: TGTGCCAGCAGCTTAGATACAGCTTACCGCGGGGATTTT. Protein: CASSLDTAYRGDF.

The chain has TRBV13 and TRBJ2-7; 8 bases fit TRBD1. Losses at the gene ends were 5 bases for V and 5 bases for J; bases not matched to a gene: 20. This CDR3 has 18 amino acids. Germline CDR1 reads PRHDT; CDR2 reads FYEKMQ (reference sequence). CDR3 residues: CASSPSFRDRSSYDEQYF. Here the CDR3 DNA reads TGTGCCAGCAGCCCAAGCTTCCGGGACAGGTCCTCCTACGACGAGCAGTACTTC.

The chain recombines TRBV4-1 with TRBJ2-7, with D possibly being TRBD2 (6 bases). CDR3 size: 18 residues. Per germline, CDR1 MGHRA and CDR2 YSYEKL. V lost 0 bases, J lost 3 bases, and 21 bases lay in between. CDR3 sequence (DNA): TGCGCCAGCAGCCAAGATCCGGAGGGGTCGACTAGATTCTACGAGCAGTACTTC. Protein: CASSQDPEGSTRFYEQYF.

This chain joins TRBV5-1 and TRBJ2-1; maybe TRBD1 (6 bases). The CDR3 sequence is 14 residues long. Trimming stripped 7 bases from V and 3 bases from J, with 14 bases between. Germline CDR1 SGHRS, CDR2 YFSETQ. CDR3 DNA sequence: TGCGCCAGCTCAAGGGACACCTACTACAATGAGCAGTTCTTC. This translates into CASSRDTYYNEQFF.

This rearrangement joins TRBV19 to TRBJ1-2; tentatively, D is TRBD1 (5 bases). This CDR3 has 13 residues. The germline CDR1 and CDR2 sequences are LNHDA and SQIVND (reference sequence). V lost 5 bases, J lost 2 bases, and 9 bases lay in between. The CDR3, as DNA: TGTGCCAGTAGTGGGGCGGGGAACTATGGCTACACCTTC. Protein: CASSGAGNYGYTF.

The chain has TRBV7-2 and TRBJ1-3, with 9 bases lining up with TRBD1. CDR1 is SGHTA and CDR2 is FQGNSA in the germline V gene. The V gene end was trimmed by 4 bases and the J gene end by 2 bases; junction bases not matched to a gene: 3. This CDR3 contains 15 residues. In DNA form, the CDR3 reads TGTGCCAGCAGCTCGGGACAGGGTGCTGGAAACACCATATATTTT. It translates to CASSSGQGAGNTIYF.

This clone was counted once. The chain combines TRBV6-5 with TRBJ1-5; D may be TRBD1 (5 bases). Germline V gives CDR1 MNHEY, CDR2 SVGAGI. V was cut by 6 bases and J by 3 bases, with 9 bases left in between. The CDR3 length is 13 residues. CDR3 DNA: TGTGCCAGCAGGACAGACCCCAATCAGCCCCAGCATTTT. It translates to CASRTDPNQPQHF.